This T cell receptor (beta chain) comes out of a study of blood T cell repertoires in COVID-19. Study-level background: Samples taken during acute and convalescent COVID-19 were collected in the United States, Italy and Spain. Nucleic acid was either cDNA or gDNA, and it came from T cells, B-cell-depleted T cells, or PBMCs.

The CDR3 runs 14 residues. Trimming left V 1 base short and J 5 bases short, with 10 bases between. Germline-derived CDR1 and CDR2 are SGHRS and YFSETQ. This clone was recorded a few times. In the authors' methods: Reference gene primer amplification gave estimated nucleated cell counts. This table comes from immunoSEQ multiplex PCR, and its TCRdb copy is limited to in-frame clones, with some not included. That table furnishes V, J and clone size, whereas the DNA furnished D and trimming. The sample shows fewer than 200,000 clones, about 86% of them seen only once. The material sequenced was peripheral blood. The sequence was collected from a woman in her seventies who had recovered from COVID-19. This chain connects TRBV5-1 to TRBJ1-5, with D possibly matching TRBD1 (5 bases). The CDR3 DNA reads TGCGCCAGCAGCTTGCAGGGCACGGATCAGCCCCAGCATTTT. This translates into CASSLQGTDQPQHF.